The 18 T cell receptor beta chains below come from one sample, sequenced in a study of PD-1 blockade in classical Hodgkin lymphoma (TCRdb year 2020). The method was the immunoSEQ multiplex PCR assay. The immuneACCESS repertoire file appears here via TCRdb, limited to in-frame rearrangements. These files lack a portion of the clones; in checked studies, under half of the deficit traces to unresolved V genes, and the cause of the others is not known. This sample is represented by more than 90,000 clones; 80% to 90% of them were singletons. The biggest ten clones account for under 20% of the sample. The time point label for this specimen denotes: cycle 2 day 1 (C2D1) of nivolumab. All trial patients had relapsed after autologous stem cell transplantation, with cohorts A, B and C differing in prior brentuximab vedotin exposure. The sample was peripheral blood mononuclear cells (PBMCs), taken before the second cycle of nivolumab. These receptors all stem from a human donor with classical Hodgkin lymphoma.

This chain connects TRBV29-1 to TRBJ2-2; D possibly corresponds to TRBD2 (5 bases). The germline V gene has CDR1 SQVTM and CDR2 ANQGSEA. This CDR3 spans 13 amino acids. The V end was cut by 7 bases, the J end by 1 base, with 10 bases between. In nucleotides, the CDR3 is TGCAGCGCCAGCGGACTGAACACCGGGGAGCTGTTTTTT. Protein sequence: CSASGLNTGELFF.

This chain uses TRBV11-3 with TRBJ2-5; D possibly uses TRBD1 or TRBD2 (6 bases each). This CDR3 contains 14 residues. The ends were cut back, 5 bases at V and 5 bases at J, with 15 bases in the middle. Germline values: CDR1 SGHNT, CDR2 YENEEA. The CDR3 region has the DNA TGTGCCAGCAGCCCAAGTCCGGGGGCTGAGACCCAGTACTTC. This sequence encodes CASSPSPGAETQYF.

This clone was observed once. The chain recombines TRBV19 with TRBJ2-3; TRBD2 matches at 7 bases. With 10 bases clipped from V and 0 bases from J, the junction kept 10 bases outside the gene matches. This CDR3 has 15 residues. The V gene's germline CDR1 is LNHDA and CDR2 SQIVND (reference sequence). The DNA for the CDR3 is TGTGCCACTAAGCGGGGAAAGGGCAGCACAGATACGCAGTATTTT. Translation: CATKRGKGSTDTQYF.

This chain links TRBV19 with TRBJ2-7, with 7 positions matching TRBD1. The CDR3 loop spans 13 amino acids. Germline V gene lookup returns CDR1 LNHDA and CDR2 SQIVND (reference sequence). After removal of 8 bases from V and 1 base from J, the junction contained 5 bases not matched to a gene. DNA for the CDR3: TGTGCCAGTCAGGGACAGCAATCCTACGAGCAGTACTTC. This codes for CASQGQQSYEQYF.

In the case of this clone: At one of its ends the junction is not consistent with the germline gene, which may arise from a read error. V and J are TRBV14 and TRBJ2-7; D uncertain. The CDR3 consists of 16 residues. Germline loops: CDR1 SGHDN, CDR2 FVKESK. The CDR3 here is CASSQYTDYLTYGQYF. The CDR3 DNA follows: TGTGCCAGCAGCCAATACACAGATTATCTAACCTACGGGCAGTACTTC.

The chain is built from TRBV7-2 and TRBJ2-4, with D maybe TRBD2 (6 bases). The CDR3 has 13 residues. In germline, CDR1 is SGHTA, CDR2 FQGNSA. The V gene lost 3 bases and the J gene lost 4 bases, with 7 bases spanning the gap. DNA for the CDR3: TGTGCCAGCAGCTTTAGCGGTAAAAACATTCAGTACTTC. Translated: CASSFSGKNIQYF.

This clone was seen a few times. The chain combines TRBV5-1 with TRBJ2-3; 13 bases agree with TRBD2. The germline V gene encodes CDR1 SGHRS and CDR2 YFSETQ. There are 16 residues in the CDR3. Unmatched junction bases numbered 6, after V lost 4 bases and J lost 4 bases. The CDR3 region is CASSPGLAGAADTQYF. DNA for the CDR3: TGCGCCAGCAGCCCCGGACTAGCGGGAGCCGCAGATACGCAGTATTTT.

V and J are TRBV5-1 and TRBJ2-3; D ambiguous. This CDR3 contains 13 residues. The V gene's germline CDR1 is SGHRS and CDR2 YFSETQ. V was clipped by 4 bases and J by 6 bases, with 12 bases between them. CDR3 sequence (DNA): TGCGCCAGCAGCACGGGTGCCGGGGATACGCAGTATTTT. This sequence encodes CASSTGAGDTQYF. The entire variable domain, with the rest obtained from reference TRBV5-1 and TRBJ2-3, is as follows: KAGVTQTPRYLIKTRGQQVTLSCSPISGHRSVSWYQQTPGQGLQFLFEYFSETQRNKGNFPGRFSGRQFSNSRSEMNVSTLELGDSALYLCASSTGAGDTQYFGPGTRLTVL.

DNA of the CDR3: TGTGCCAGCAGCCCCGTCGGACAGGGTGATCGAGAGCAGTACTTC. Its translation is CASSPVGQGDREQYF. V is TRBV28 and J is TRBJ2-7, with 8 nucleotides matching TRBD1. There are 15 residues in the CDR3. CDR1 is MDHEN and CDR2 is SYDVKM in the germline V gene. The junction had 14 bases not matched to a gene; V was cut back by 6 bases and J by 7 bases.

The rearrangement links TRBV18 to TRBJ2-7; 13 bases align to TRBD2. The germline CDR1 and CDR2 sequences are KGHSH and LQKENI. The CDR3 loop spans 15 amino acids. J gave up 4 bases and V 4 bases, and 4 bases lay outside the gene matches. Here the CDR3 DNA reads TGTGCCAGCTCACGAGGACTAGCGGGAGATTACGAGCAGTACTTC. Translated, it gives CASSRGLAGDYEQYF.

In its sample, this clone was seen once. This chain uses TRBV14 with TRBJ2-3; the D gene is possibly TRBD1 (5 bases). V lost 5 bases and J lost 6, with 18 bases in between. The CDR3 covers 15 residues. Per the germline V gene, CDR1 is SGHDN and CDR2 is FVKESK. As DNA, the CDR3 is TGTGCCAGCAGCTATAACCCAGGGAATATGGATACGCAGTATTTT. It codes for CASSYNPGNMDTQYF.

This clone has just one count. The chain carries TRBV9 and TRBJ1-4, with TRBD1 as a possible D gene (6 bases). Germline V lookup: CDR1 SGDLS, CDR2 YYNGEE. The germline V and J ends were trimmed by 4 bases and 7 bases, with 17 bases remaining between them. The CDR3 has 15 residues. The DNA of the CDR3 is TGTGCCAGCAGCCCCGGGGGGACAATTGGTGAAAAACTGTTTTTT. Its protein product is CASSPGGTIGEKLFF.

The J gene is TRBJ1-1, the V gene TRBV10-3; D remains unclear. Germline lookup yields CDR1 ENHRY and CDR2 SYGVKD. Trimming pared 11 bases from V and 3 bases from J, leaving 10 bases between. The CDR3 spans 11 residues. This CDR3 reads CASREDTEAFF. The CDR3 nucleotides are TGTGCCTCTAGAGAGGACACTGAAGCTTTCTTT.

This chain joins TRBV7-6 and TRBJ2-5; TRBD1 aligns across 7 bases. V was pared by 4 bases and J by 9 bases, with 8 bases of the junction left unmatched. The CDR3 is made up of 13 amino acids. From germline, CDR1 is SGHVS and CDR2 FNYEAQ. CDR3 in amino acids: CASSWDSQWAQYF. CDR3 bases: TGTGCCAGCAGCTGGGACAGTCAATGGGCCCAGTACTTC.

The V gene is TRBV10-3, the J gene TRBJ1-5; D uncertain. CDR1 is ENHRY, CDR2 SYGVKD, per germline. Trimming pared 0 bases from V and 0 bases from J, leaving 3 bases between. This CDR3 has 14 amino acids. The CDR3 is CAISESHSNQPQHF. The DNA for the CDR3 is TGTGCCATCAGTGAGTCCCATAGCAATCAGCCCCAGCATTTT.

The chain combines TRBV5-1 with TRBJ2-3, with TRBD2 matching 9 bases. Germline V gives CDR1 SGHRS, CDR2 YFSETQ. The CDR3 extends over 15 amino acids. Losses at the gene ends were 1 base for V and 6 bases for J; bases not matched to a gene: 6. CDR3 sequence (DNA): TGCGCCAGCAGCTTGACTAGCGGGCCATCGGATACGCAGTATTTT. It yields the protein CASSLTSGPSDTQYF.

A word on this clone: Within the sample, other DNA sequences also encode this same CDR3. J is TRBJ2-5 and V is TRBV10-3, with D uncertain. V gave up 0 bases and J gave up 4 bases, with 0 bases separating them. The CDR3 contains 11 residues. Germline-derived CDR1 and CDR2 are ENHRY and SYGVKD. The CDR3 DNA reads as TGTGCCATCAGTGAGTCAGAGACCCAGTACTTC. Residues: CAISESETQYF.

The gene calls are TRBV4-1 and TRBJ2-6; TRBD2 agrees at 9 bases. Per the germline V gene, CDR1 is MGHRA and CDR2 is YSYEKL. J was trimmed by 4 bases and V by 1 base; bases with no gene match: 11. The CDR3 covers 19 residues. The CDR3 DNA reads TGCGCCAGCAGCCAAGCGAGACTAGCGGAAGGATCAGGGGCCAACGTCCTGACTTTC. Its protein is CASSQARLAEGSGANVLTF.